Below, one T cell receptor (beta chain) is given with its context. The antigen remains unidentified. The data are from a study of T cell responses to AZD1222 COVID-19 vaccine. Findings of the study overall: Seropositive at baseline were only a handful of AZD1222 recipients. Spike-specific TCR breadth and depth both grew after two AZD1222 doses. Donors in the cohort were predominantly white British and more often female, and clonal diversity was possibly underestimated. Regions 160-218 and 743-854 held dominance among vaccine-associated CD4 TCRs, which spanned spike.

TCRdb keeps only in-frame clones here, not all; method: immunoSEQ multiplex PCR. The sample has fewer than 90,000 clones, about nine tenths seen once. This CDR3 is built from 11 residues. Trimming removed 6 bases at V and 6 bases at J, with 8 bases between. Germline CDR1 and CDR2: SGHVS and FQNEAQ. The receptor comes from an adult in good health. Sequences were derived from peripheral blood, sampled on day 0 of AZD1222 vaccination. V gene TRBV7-8 combines with J gene TRBJ1-1, with D unresolved. The DNA of the CDR3 is TGTGCCAGCAGTCTACGGTCTGAAGCTTTCTTT. It codes for CASSLRSEAFF. Using reference TRBV7-8 and TRBJ1-1 for the parts outside the CDR3, the full variable domain is GAGVSQSPRYKVAKRGQDVALRCDPISGHVSLFWYQQALGQGPEFLTYFQNEAQLDKSGLPSDRFFAERPEGSVSTLKIQRTQQEDSAVYLCASSLRSEAFFGQGTRLTVV.